A single sample is the source of the 12 T cell receptor beta chains below, sequenced in a study of human T cells and chemical hapten exposure. Time point given: patch test 3, about 24 weeks after DPC sensitization. Treatment defined: therapeutic diphenylcyclopropenone sensitization with weekly scalp DPC. In TCRdb, the RACE reads were re-called with MiXCR into one record per CDR3 protein. The sample holds some 96,000 distinct CDR3 sequences, 27% seen once. The specimen was whole blood, collected in connection with sensitization to the hapten diphenylcyclopropenone (DPC). Source of these receptors: a middle-aged man with alopecia areata. Some clones in this sample may be carry-over from other donors' samples.

The chain uses TRBV6-5 and TRBJ2-2; tentatively, D is TRBD1 (6 bases). Trimming left V 2 bases short and J 0 bases short, with 10 bases between. This CDR3 is 16 amino acids long. Looked up from germline, CDR1 is MNHEY and CDR2 is SVGAGI. CDR3 amino acids: CASSYEDSANTGELFF. CDR3 nucleotides: TGTGCCAGCAGTTACGAGGACAGCGCGAACACCGGGGAGCTGTTTTTT.

V is TRBV2 and J is TRBJ1-1; D may be TRBD1 (5 bases). The CDR3 totals 13 residues. V was trimmed by 4 bases and J by 0 bases, leaving 6 bases between them. Germline V gene lookup returns CDR1 SNHLY and CDR2 FYNNEI. The CDR3 sequence is CASSAQVNTEAFF. For the CDR3, the DNA is TGTGCCAGCAGTGCACAGGTGAACACTGAAGCTTTCTTT.

The chain couples TRBV24-1 to TRBJ2-1, with TRBD2 matching over 8 bases. The CDR3 runs to 13 residues. V dropped 7 bases and J dropped 8; count of bases not matched to a gene: 6. Germline CDR1 KGHDR, CDR2 SFDVKD. CDR3 sequence: CATRRGRSHEQFF. CDR3 bases: TGTGCCACCAGGCGCGGGAGGAGTCATGAGCAGTTCTTC.

V and J are TRBV12-3 or TRBV12-4 and TRBJ1-4; TRBD1 matches 7 bases. V gave up 3 bases and J gave up 3 bases; unmatched junction bases: 10. CDR3 length: 17 residues. CDR3 coding DNA: TGTGCCAGCAGTTTTGAGGGACAGAGCCCATCTAATGAAAAACTGTTTTTT. Translated: CASSFEGQSPSNEKLFF.

This clonotype was observed at least ten times. This chain uses TRBV28 with TRBJ1-6; D might be TRBD1 (6 bases). This CDR3 region has 12 residues. Germline CDR1 MDHEN, CDR2 SYDVKM. The V and J ends lost 7 bases and 12 bases respectively, with 13 bases between them. The CDR3 is CASTPPRGPLHF. The CDR3 DNA sequence: TGTGCCAGCACTCCCCCCAGGGGACCCCTCCACTTT.

This chain links TRBV20-1 with TRBJ2-1; 11 nucleotides line up with TRBD1. J was trimmed by 7 bases and V by 3 bases; bases with no gene match: 2. This CDR3 comprises 13 residues. CDR1 DFQATT and CDR2 SNEGSKA come from the germline V gene (reference sequence). The chain's CDR3 is CSARDRGRNEQFF. Written as DNA, the CDR3 is TGCAGTGCTAGGGACAGGGGGCGGAATGAGCAGTTCTTC.

The genes are TRBV9 and TRBJ2-1, with D possibly matching TRBD2 (5 bases). Deletions cut 4 bases from V and 5 bases from J, with 10 bases between. The germline V gene has CDR1 SGDLS and CDR2 YYNGEE. The CDR3 has 13 amino acids. CDR3 DNA sequence: TGTGCCAGCAGCCTAGCCCGGGACAATGAGCAGTTCTTC. Translating gives CASSLARDNEQFF.

J is TRBJ1-1 and V is TRBV24-1; 8 bases map to TRBD1. From germline, CDR1 is KGHDR and CDR2 SFDVKD. The CDR3 is 12 residues long. After removal of 12 bases from V and 10 bases from J, the junction contained 12 bases not matched to a gene. Written as DNA, the CDR3 is TGTGCCGCCGGGACAGGAGCGTCTGGAGCTTTCTTT. It is translated as CAAGTGASGAFF.

The chain has TRBV6-5 and TRBJ2-7, with TRBD2 matching 10 bases. V trimming: 5 bases; J trimming: 5 bases; junction bases outside the gene matches: 12. The CDR3 is made up of 16 amino acids. In germline, CDR1 is MNHEY, CDR2 SVGAGI. The CDR3 region has the DNA TGTGCCAGCAGTACCCCCTCTAGCGGGAGATACAACGAGCAGTACTTC. Translating gives CASSTPSSGRYNEQYF.

The chain links TRBV28 to TRBJ2-7, with D unclear. The CDR3 is 13 amino acids. Trimming stripped 3 bases from V and 12 bases from J, with 18 bases between. Germline V CDR1 and CDR2: MDHEN, SYDVKM. The CDR3: CASSFARTIGRYF. The CDR3 region has the DNA TGTGCCAGCAGTTTTGCTAGGACCATTGGGCGGTACTTC.

This clonotype came up many times. The V gene is TRBV12-3 or TRBV12-4, the J gene TRBJ2-1; 12 positions match TRBD2. The J segment lost 4 bases and the V segment lost 6 bases, leaving 4 bases of the junction unmatched. The CDR3 is made up of 15 amino acids. The CDR3 is CASRPTSGGYNEQFF. DNA of the CDR3: TGTGCCAGCAGGCCCACTAGCGGGGGGTACAATGAGCAGTTCTTC.

The chain uses TRBV7-9 and TRBJ2-2; 9 bases align to TRBD2. Germline trimming cut 4 bases from V and 1 base from J; bases unmatched to any gene: 7. CDR1 SEHNR and CDR2 FQNEAQ come from the germline V gene (reference sequence). This CDR3 is 17 amino acids long. This CDR3 reads CASSSYVTSGNTGELFF. CDR3 sequence (DNA): TGTGCCAGCAGCTCCTATGTGACTAGCGGGAACACCGGGGAGCTGTTTTTT.